One sample yielded the 21 T cell receptor beta chains listed below, sequenced in a study of beta chain features in type 1 diabetes. The antigens for these receptors are not known. TCRB transcripts that were expressed got sequenced, as all of the isolated RNA had been reverse transcribed. Some clones are missing from TCRdb's copy, which holds only in-frame ones; the method was immunoSEQ multiplex PCR. This repertoire shows approximately 600,000 clones, roughly 12% found once; its top ten account for over 0.1%. Overall study results and limits: Shorter TCRB CDR3s, moderately but significantly so, were found in Type 1 diabetes patients in all four CD4+ subsets.

Sequencing used naive CD4+ T cells from blood. The origin of the receptors is a young man with type 1 diabetes.

The rearrangement links TRBV7-6 to TRBJ2-1; D remains unclear. Germline V gene lookup returns CDR1 SGHVS and CDR2 FNYEAQ. The CDR3 consists of 12 residues. The ends were cut back, 1 base at V and 8 bases at J, with 6 bases in the middle. CDR3 residues: CASSLDPDEQFF. The CDR3 coding sequence is TGTGCCAGCAGCTTAGATCCGGATGAGCAGTTCTTC.

This clone was recorded a few times. The DNA for the CDR3 is TGTGCCAGCAGCCTACATTCCGGGACAGCGAACACCGGGGAGCTGTTTTTT. The encoded protein is CASSLHSGTANTGELFF. V is TRBV7-2 and J is TRBJ2-2; 7 bases align to TRBD1. CDR3 size: 17 residues. The V gene end was trimmed by 5 bases and the J gene end by 0 bases; junction bases not matched to a gene: 9. Germline CDR1 is SGHTA and CDR2 is FQGNSA.

This clone was seen a few times. The rearrangement joins TRBV5-4 to TRBJ1-2; D perhaps matches TRBD1 (6 bases). Trimming left V 1 base short and J 12 bases short, with 13 bases between. CDR3 length: 12 amino acids. Germline CDR1 SGHNT, CDR2 YYREEE (reference sequence). This chain's CDR3 is CASSLNAGANTF. The CDR3 nucleotides are TGTGCCAGCAGCTTGAACGCAGGGGCGAACACCTTC.

In its sample, this clone was seen a few times. This chain connects TRBV9 to TRBJ2-5; D remains unclear. Germline CDR1 reads SGDLS; CDR2 reads YYNGEE. V lost 0 bases and J 4 bases, leaving 13 bases between the germline ends. The CDR3 is made up of 15 amino acids. The DNA of the CDR3 is TGTGCCAGCAGCGTAGAACCGGTTTTTGCAGAGACCCAGTACTTC. Translating it yields CASSVEPVFAETQYF.

The chain employs TRBV21-1 and TRBJ2-3; TRBD2, the table's D call, was not compared with the DNA. TRBV21-1 is annotated as a pseudogene. The CDR3 totals 13 residues. The CDR3 protein is CASKGLGTDTQYF. The CDR3 DNA is TGTGCCAGCAAAGGACTAGGCACAGATACGCAGTATTTT.

The chain has TRBV29-1 and TRBJ2-7, with 7 bases identical to TRBD2. Germline V gene data show CDR1 as SQVTM and CDR2 as ANQGSEA. This CDR3 has 14 amino acids. V was pared by 5 bases and J by 3 bases, with 10 bases of the junction left unmatched. The CDR3 spells CSVLQAGVIYEQYF. As DNA, the CDR3 is TGCAGCGTTCTGCAGGCGGGGGTTATCTACGAGCAGTACTTC.

On this clone itself: Other DNA sequences in this sample translate to the same CDR3. CDR3: CASSLGGQPQHF. The DNA of the CDR3 is TGTGCCAGCAGCCTCGGAGGTCAGCCCCAGCATTTT. The rearrangement uses TRBV28 and TRBJ1-5, with D hard to call. Trimming left V 6 bases short and J 6 bases short, with 9 bases between. From germline, CDR1 is MDHEN and CDR2 SYDVKM. The CDR3 is 12 residues long.

This clone has only a few counts. The CDR3 bases are TGTGCCAGCAGGAACCAGGGACAGGGGACCTACAATGAGCAGTTCTTC. It encodes CASRNQGQGTYNEQFF. The genes are TRBV11-2 and TRBJ2-1; 10 positions match TRBD1. Looked up from germline, CDR1 is SGHAT and CDR2 is FQNNGV. J was trimmed by 2 bases and V by 6 bases; bases with no gene match: 7. This CDR3 contains 16 residues. Full variable domain (remainder filled in from reference TRBV11-2 and TRBJ2-1): EAGVAQSPRYKIIEKRQSVAFWCNPISGHATLYWYQQILGQGPKLLIQFQNNGVVDDSQLPKDRFSAERLKGVDSTLKIQPAKLEDSAVYLCASRNQGQGTYNEQFFGPGTRLTVL.

This chain links TRBV7-2 with TRBJ2-4; tentative D call: TRBD1 (5 bases). The V and J ends lost 6 bases and 8 bases respectively, with 14 bases between them. The CDR3 length is 13 residues. Germline V gene lookup returns CDR1 SGHTA and CDR2 FQGNSA. The CDR3 loop is CASSTPGSDIQYF. The CDR3 DNA reads as TGTGCCAGCAGTACCCCAGGGTCCGACATTCAGTACTTC.

Comments on this clone: Other DNA sequences in this specimen translate into the identical CDR3. This sequence joins TRBV6-5 and TRBJ1-2, with TRBD1 matching over 8 bases. CDR1 MNHEY and CDR2 SVGAGI come from the germline V gene. The J segment lost 3 bases and the V segment lost 2 bases, leaving 5 bases of the junction unmatched. The CDR3 is 15 residues long. The CDR3 is CASSYSGQGDYGYTF. CDR3 DNA: TGTGCCAGCAGTTACAGCGGACAGGGAGACTATGGCTACACCTTC.

This clone has more than one count but fewer than ten. The chain links TRBV30 to TRBJ2-3; D tentatively reads TRBD1 or TRBD2 (5 bases each). Germline V gene sequence: CDR1 GTSNPN, CDR2 SVGIG (reference sequence). CDR3 length: 14 residues. Trimming cost V 8 bases and J 3 bases, with 18 bases left between them. CDR3 sequence: CAATNWGFTDTQYF. The CDR3 bases are TGTGCCGCAACTAACTGGGGGTTTACAGATACGCAGTATTTT.

There are a few counts of this clone. This CDR3 is also generated by other DNA sequences in the sample. The chain uses TRBV6-5 and TRBJ2-7; TRBD1 agrees at 9 bases. V lost 3 bases and J lost 4; bases outside the gene matches: 7. This CDR3 is 15 amino acids long. The germline CDR1 and CDR2 sequences are MNHEY and SVGAGI. DNA for the CDR3: TGTGCCAGCAGTTATTCCGGGACAGGGTCGTACGAGCAGTACTTC. As protein: CASSYSGTGSYEQYF.

This clone was recorded a few times. This chain links TRBV30 with TRBJ1-5, with 8 bases matching TRBD1. The J segment lost 5 bases and the V segment lost 3 bases, leaving 3 bases of the junction unmatched. CDR3 length: 13 amino acids. Germline lookup yields CDR1 GTSNPN and CDR2 SVGIG (reference sequence). The CDR3 spells CAWRSTGDQPQHF. DNA for the CDR3: TGTGCCTGGAGGTCGACAGGGGATCAGCCCCAGCATTTT.

The chain carries TRBV5-1 and TRBJ2-5; D may be TRBD2 (5 bases). V was shortened by 5 bases and J by 5 bases, with 13 bases between the two germline ends. The CDR3 contains 13 residues. Per the germline V gene, CDR1 is SGHRS and CDR2 is YFSETQ. CDR3 region: CASRGAAKETQYF. DNA of the CDR3: TGCGCCAGCAGGGGAGCTGCCAAGGAGACCCAGTACTTC. Variable domain in full (rest from reference TRBV5-1 and TRBJ2-5): KAGVTQTPRYLIKTRGQQVTLSCSPISGHRSVSWYQQTPGQGLQFLFEYFSETQRNKGNFPGRFSGRQFSNSRSEMNVSTLELGDSALYLCASRGAAKETQYFGPGTRLLVL.

This clone occurred a few times. The chain is built from TRBV7-2 and TRBJ2-3; TRBD1 agrees at 8 bases. In germline, CDR1 is SGHTA, CDR2 FQGNSA. The CDR3 covers 16 residues. J gave up 4 bases and V 4 bases, and 10 bases lay outside the gene matches. CDR3 in amino acids: CASSSIGQGPPDTQYF. CDR3 nucleotides: TGTGCCAGCAGCTCGATAGGACAGGGTCCCCCAGATACGCAGTATTTT.

This clone was counted a few times. Different DNA sequences within this sample yield the same CDR3. This chain links TRBV30 with TRBJ2-1; D perhaps matches TRBD1 (6 bases). Germline values: CDR1 GTSNPN, CDR2 SVGIG (reference sequence). The CDR3 contains 11 residues. The CDR3 reads CAWGRYNEQFF. The CDR3 DNA follows: TGTGCTTGGGGGCGCTACAATGAGCAGTTCTTC.

This clone was seen more than once but under ten times. A much larger clone is a single base away; this may be a read error. The chain is built from TRBV28 and TRBJ1-5; 7 positions agree with TRBD1. Germline V gene sequence: CDR1 MDHEN, CDR2 SYDVKM. With 6 bases clipped from V and 3 bases from J, the junction kept 2 bases outside the gene matches. There are 13 residues in the CDR3. As DNA, the CDR3 is TGTGCCAGCAGAGGACAGGCCAATCAGCCCCAGCATTTT. It specifies CASRGQANQPQHF.

In this sample, this clone turned up a few times. The V and J genes are TRBV7-2 and TRBJ2-7, with unresolved D. Germline CDR1 reads SGHTA; CDR2 reads FQGNSA. The CDR3 covers 13 residues. V shed 5 bases and J shed 2 bases, with 10 bases lying between them. This CDR3 is CASSPLLPYEQYF. CDR3 bases: TGTGCCAGCAGCCCCCTGTTGCCCTACGAGCAGTACTTC. Drawing the rest from reference TRBV7-2 and TRBJ2-7, the complete variable domain is GAGVSQSPSNKVTEKGKDVELRCDPISGHTALYWYRQSLGQGLEFLIYFQGNSAPDKSGLPSDRFSAERTGGSVSTLTIQRTQQEDSAVYLCASSPLLPYEQYFGPGTRLTVT.

This clone was detected only a few times. V is TRBV7-2 and J is TRBJ2-7, with no clear D. Trimming shortened V by 5 bases and J by 8 bases, and 22 bases separated the two germline ends. The CDR3 loop spans 15 amino acids. The V gene's germline CDR1 is SGHTA and CDR2 FQGNSA. For the CDR3, the DNA is TGTGCCAGCAGCCTAGTTCGCTCGTCGCCGAGGAAGCAGTACTTC. This encodes CASSLVRSSPRKQYF.

This chain uses TRBV28 with TRBJ2-4, with D possibly matching TRBD1 (5 bases). The V and J ends lost 2 bases and 7 bases respectively, with 15 bases between them. The CDR3 loop spans 15 amino acids. The germline V gene encodes CDR1 MDHEN and CDR2 SYDVKM. CDR3: CASSLRHQGQNIQYF. In nucleotides, the CDR3 is TGTGCCAGCAGTTTACGTCATCAGGGTCAGAACATTCAGTACTTC.

The chain combines TRBV6-5 with TRBJ1-6, with D possibly being TRBD1 (6 bases). This CDR3 is 13 amino acids long. Deletions cut 6 bases from V and 6 bases from J, with 9 bases between. Germline CDR1 is MNHEY and CDR2 is SVGAGI. CDR3 in DNA: TGTGCCAGCAGGGACAGTATTAATTCACCCCTCCACTTT. Its protein is CASRDSINSPLHF.